Described below is a single TCR beta chain sequence and its context. Germline V CDR1 and CDR2: SGHRS, YFSETQ. The V gene lost 3 bases and the J gene lost 3 bases, with 7 bases spanning the gap. CDR3 size: 12 residues. The record originates from a study of blood T cell repertoires in COVID-19. The wider study: Acute-phase and convalescent COVID-19 samples originated in the United States, Italy and Spain. The analysed material was cDNA or gDNA that came from T cells, B-cell-depleted T cells, or PBMCs.

How the authors handled the data: Reference gene primer amplification yielded estimated nucleated cell counts. Libraries were prepared by immunoSEQ multiplex PCR; TCRdb keeps only in-frame clonotypes and omits some of them. That table gives V, J and clone size, and the DNA gave D and trimming. The sample lists 65,000 to 70,000 clones; more than 65% were seen once. This sequence originates from a woman aged 55-75 years with acute or convalescent COVID-19. The sequencing sample was made of peripheral blood. V usage is TRBV5-1 and J usage is TRBJ2-7; D is perhaps TRBD2 (6 bases). The chain's CDR3 is CASSWGDYEQYF. As DNA, the CDR3 is TGCGCCAGCAGCTGGGGGGACTACGAGCAGTACTTC. Combining the CDR3 with reference TRBV5-1 and TRBJ2-7 gives the whole variable domain KAGVTQTPRYLIKTRGQQVTLSCSPISGHRSVSWYQQTPGQGLQFLFEYFSETQRNKGNFPGRFSGRQFSNSRSEMNVSTLELGDSALYLCASSWGDYEQYFGPGTRLTVT.